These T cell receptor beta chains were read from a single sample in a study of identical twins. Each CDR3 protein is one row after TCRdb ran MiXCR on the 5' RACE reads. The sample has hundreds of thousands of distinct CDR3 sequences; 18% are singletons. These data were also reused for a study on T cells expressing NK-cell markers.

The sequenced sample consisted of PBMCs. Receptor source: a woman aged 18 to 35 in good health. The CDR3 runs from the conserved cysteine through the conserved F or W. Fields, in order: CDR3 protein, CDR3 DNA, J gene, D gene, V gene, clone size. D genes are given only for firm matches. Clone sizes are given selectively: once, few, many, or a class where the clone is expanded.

CDR3aa: CAISEARAYEQYF
CDR3nt: TGTGCCATCAGTGAGGCAAGGGCGTACGAGCAGTACTTC
j_gene: TRBJ2-7
d_gene: .
v_gene: TRBV10-3
abundance: .

CDR3aa: CASSWLARQKTNEQYF
CDR3nt: TGCGCCAGCAGCTGGCTTGCGCGACAGAAGACAAACGAGCAGTACTTC
j_gene: TRBJ2-7
d_gene: .
v_gene: TRBV5-1
abundance: few

CDR3aa: CASGWDRGRRETQYF
CDR3nt: TGTGCTAGTGGTTGGGACAGGGGGCGACGGGAGACCCAGTACTTC
j_gene: TRBJ2-5
d_gene: TRBD1
v_gene: TRBV12-5
abundance: .

CDR3aa: CASSYDGRGSYEQYF
CDR3nt: TGTGCCAGCAGTTACGACGGGAGGGGATCATACGAGCAGTACTTC
j_gene: TRBJ2-7
d_gene: TRBD2
v_gene: TRBV6-5
abundance: .

CDR3aa: CASTGTGTYGYTF
CDR3nt: TGTGCCAGCACCGGGACAGGGACCTATGGCTACACCTTC
j_gene: TRBJ1-2
d_gene: TRBD1
v_gene: TRBV4-2
abundance: many

CDR3aa: CASSFGRGNEQFF
CDR3nt: TGTGCCAGCAGCTTCGGCAGGGGAAATGAGCAGTTCTTC
j_gene: TRBJ2-1
d_gene: .
v_gene: TRBV11-2
abundance: many

CDR3aa: CASSYTSGPIRTQYF
CDR3nt: TGTGCCAGCAGCTATACTAGCGGTCCCATCCGGACCCAGTACTTC
j_gene: TRBJ2-5
d_gene: TRBD2
v_gene: TRBV7-2
abundance: .

CDR3aa: CSVDKQENNYGYTF
CDR3nt: TGCAGCGTTGACAAGCAGGAAAATAACTATGGCTACACCTTC
j_gene: TRBJ1-2
d_gene: .
v_gene: TRBV29-1
abundance: .

CDR3aa: CASSHILGTTGNEQFF
CDR3nt: TGCGCCAGCAGCCATATCCTCGGGACAACGGGAAATGAGCAGTTCTTC
j_gene: TRBJ2-1
d_gene: .
v_gene: TRBV4-3
abundance: few

CDR3aa: CASSVDPGPDTEAFF
CDR3nt: TGTGCCAGCAGCGTAGATCCAGGCCCGGACACTGAAGCTTTCTTT
j_gene: TRBJ1-1
d_gene: .
v_gene: TRBV9
abundance: few

CDR3aa: CASKRGGGKTGELFF
CDR3nt: TGTGCCAGCAAAAGGGGAGGGGGCAAGACCGGGGAGCTGTTTTTT
j_gene: TRBJ2-2
d_gene: .
v_gene: TRBV6-1
abundance: .

CDR3aa: CASSSQFSEAFF
CDR3nt: TGTGCCAGCAGTTCCCAGTTCTCTGAAGCTTTCTTT
j_gene: TRBJ1-1
d_gene: .
v_gene: TRBV7-2
abundance: .

CDR3aa: CACLDLGRTPRSYNEQFF
CDR3nt: TGTGCCTGCCTCGATTTGGGTAGGACACCCCGCTCCTACAATGAGCAGTTCTTC
j_gene: TRBJ2-1
d_gene: .
v_gene: TRBV2
abundance: .

CDR3aa: CASTYLAGAYEQYF
CDR3nt: TGTGCCAGCACCTATCTAGCGGGAGCCTACGAGCAGTACTTC
j_gene: TRBJ2-7
d_gene: TRBD2
v_gene: TRBV12-3/TRBV12-4
abundance: few

CDR3aa: CAISEFRDRGLNEQFF
CDR3nt: TGTGCCATCAGTGAGTTTCGGGACAGGGGGCTGAATGAGCAGTTCTTC
j_gene: TRBJ2-1
d_gene: TRBD1
v_gene: TRBV10-3
abundance: few

CDR3aa: CASSYSPGRANEQFF
CDR3nt: TGTGCCAGCAGTTACTCACCGGGACGGGCTAATGAGCAGTTCTTC
j_gene: TRBJ2-1
d_gene: .
v_gene: TRBV6-5
abundance: .

CDR3aa: CASSPPGVTDTQYF
CDR3nt: TGTGCCAGCAGCCCACCCGGGGTGACAGATACGCAGTATTTT
j_gene: TRBJ2-3
d_gene: .
v_gene: TRBV11-3
abundance: .

CDR3aa: CSVRTSGRAGELFF
CDR3nt: TGCAGCGTCCGGACTAGCGGGAGAGCCGGGGAGCTGTTTTTT
j_gene: TRBJ2-2
d_gene: TRBD2
v_gene: TRBV29-1
abundance: .

CDR3aa: CASSYLAGAYNEQFF
CDR3nt: TGTGCCAGCAGTTACCTAGCGGGAGCTTATAATGAGCAGTTCTTC
j_gene: TRBJ2-1
d_gene: TRBD2
v_gene: TRBV6-2/TRBV6-3
abundance: few

CDR3aa: CAISGLSYGYTF
CDR3nt: TGTGCCATCAGTGGCCTCAGCTATGGCTACACCTTC
j_gene: TRBJ1-2
d_gene: .
v_gene: TRBV10-3
abundance: few

CDR3aa: CATSRVLGGTDTQYF
CDR3nt: TGTGCCACCAGCAGAGTGCTCGGAGGGACAGATACGCAGTATTTT
j_gene: TRBJ2-3
d_gene: .
v_gene: TRBV15
abundance: .

CDR3aa: CASRIAESSYNEQFF
CDR3nt: TGCGCCAGCAGAATTGCGGAGAGCTCCTACAATGAGCAGTTCTTC
j_gene: TRBJ2-1
d_gene: .
v_gene: TRBV5-1
abundance: few

CDR3aa: CSASTAGTASYEQYF
CDR3nt: TGCAGTGCTAGTACCGCGGGGACAGCTTCCTACGAGCAGTACTTC
j_gene: TRBJ2-7
d_gene: .
v_gene: TRBV20-1
abundance: many

CDR3aa: CASSIIGVSSYNEQFF
CDR3nt: TGTGCCAGTAGTATAATAGGGGTGTCGTCGTACAATGAGCAGTTCTTC
j_gene: TRBJ2-1
d_gene: .
v_gene: TRBV19
abundance: few

CDR3aa: CASSARTENTEAFF
CDR3nt: TGTGCCAGCAGTGCCCGGACAGAGAACACTGAAGCTTTCTTT
j_gene: TRBJ1-1
d_gene: .
v_gene: TRBV12-3/TRBV12-4
abundance: few

CDR3aa: CSATYYVGSTYEQYF
CDR3nt: TGCAGTGCTACTTATTATGTAGGGTCAACCTACGAGCAGTACTTC
j_gene: TRBJ2-7
d_gene: .
v_gene: TRBV20-1
abundance: few

CDR3aa: CASSPGGQAGWYTEAFF
CDR3nt: TGTGCCAGCAGCCCCGGTGGACAGGCCGGCTGGTACACTGAAGCTTTCTTT
j_gene: TRBJ1-1
d_gene: TRBD1
v_gene: TRBV5-8
abundance: many

CDR3aa: CASSLRRAEAFF
CDR3nt: TGTGCCAGCAGTTTAAGGCGGGCTGAAGCTTTCTTT
j_gene: TRBJ1-1
d_gene: .
v_gene: TRBV12-3/TRBV12-4
abundance: .

CDR3aa: CASSLRGAQDTQYF
CDR3nt: TGTGCCAGCAGCTTACGGGGGGCTCAAGATACGCAGTATTTT
j_gene: TRBJ2-3
d_gene: .
v_gene: TRBV11-2
abundance: few

CDR3aa: CASSMTTGEQFF
CDR3nt: TGTGCCAGCAGCATGACTACCGGTGAGCAGTTCTTC
j_gene: TRBJ2-1
d_gene: .
v_gene: TRBV5-5
abundance: .

CDR3aa: CASTRQGTHYGYTF
CDR3nt: TGTGCCAGCACCCGCCAGGGCACCCATTATGGCTACACCTTC
j_gene: TRBJ1-2
d_gene: .
v_gene: TRBV6-1
abundance: .

CDR3aa: CASSFPRGGVEAFF
CDR3nt: TGTGCCAGCAGCTTCCCCCGTGGGGGAGTTGAAGCTTTCTTT
j_gene: TRBJ1-1
d_gene: .
v_gene: TRBV7-9
abundance: .

CDR3aa: CASSLTAYQETQYF
CDR3nt: TGTGCCAGCAGCCTAACAGCTTATCAAGAGACCCAGTACTTC
j_gene: TRBJ2-5
d_gene: .
v_gene: TRBV7-9
abundance: few

CDR3aa: CASSYIDSYNEQFF
CDR3nt: TGTGCCAGCAGTTACATCGACAGCTACAATGAGCAGTTCTTC
j_gene: TRBJ2-1
d_gene: .
v_gene: TRBV6-2/TRBV6-3
abundance: .

CDR3aa: CASSLKVLADTQYF
CDR3nt: TGCGCCAGCAGCTTGAAAGTACTAGCAGATACGCAGTATTTT
j_gene: TRBJ2-3
d_gene: .
v_gene: TRBV5-1
abundance: .

CDR3aa: CASQAGTRLYNEQFF
CDR3nt: TGCGCCAGCCAGGCGGGTACAAGGTTATACAATGAGCAGTTCTTC
j_gene: TRBJ2-1
d_gene: .
v_gene: TRBV10-1
abundance: .